This paragraph reports one T cell receptor (beta chain). Profiling relied on immunoSEQ multiplex PCR, and the TCRdb table lists in-frame clones only, not all of them. The table shows 95,000 to 100,000 clones, with roughly 93% occurring only once. V was cut by 1 base and J by 1 base, with 2 bases left in between. The CDR3 has 13 residues. In germline, CDR1 is SGHAT, CDR2 FQNNGV. This specimen belongs to a study of OX40 agonist ivuxolimab in advanced cancers. On the study more broadly: With a range of roughly 20 to 90, age averaged 60 years, and around 80% were male.

The sequencing here drew on CD4+ or CD8+ T cells sorted from blood, taken in a trial of the OX40 agonist ivuxolimab. The chain joins TRBV11-2 to TRBJ2-1; D call uncertain. This TCR was sampled from an adult with an advanced solid tumor such as melanoma, head and neck, liver or kidney cancer. The CDR3 reads CASSLVSYNEQFF. The CDR3 DNA reads TGTGCCAGCAGCTTAGTATCCTACAATGAGCAGTTCTTC.